The 31 T cell receptor beta chains reported below all come from one sample, sequenced in a study of blood T cell repertoires in COVID-19. Produced via immunoSEQ multiplex PCR; TCRdb's table is partial and in-frame only. The data show some 300,000 clones, around 90% seen once. Sequencing input: peripheral blood. Every receptor here comes from a woman aged 40 to 55 with COVID-19, enrolled during active disease.

The chain employs TRBV7-8 and TRBJ1-3; 7 positions match TRBD1. The germline CDR1 and CDR2 sequences are SGHVS and FQNEAQ. The CDR3 loop spans 15 amino acids. V lost 5 bases to trimming and J lost 0 bases; unmatched junction nucleotides: 4. CDR3 sequence: CASSPRGNSGNTIYF. The CDR3 DNA reads TGTGCCAGCAGCCCCAGGGGGAACTCTGGAAACACCATATATTTT.

The chain links TRBV9 to TRBJ2-3; 10 bases line up with TRBD2. There are 17 residues in the CDR3. J gave up 3 bases and V 0 bases, and 7 bases lay outside the gene matches. Looked up from germline, CDR1 is SGDLS and CDR2 is YYNGEE. CDR3 sequence: CASSVVGSGGMTDTQYF. For the CDR3, the DNA is TGTGCCAGCAGCGTAGTTGGTAGCGGGGGGATGACAGATACGCAGTATTTT.

The rearrangement links TRBV28 to TRBJ1-6, with D tentatively TRBD1 (5 bases). The V gene lost 5 bases and the J gene lost 4 bases, with 9 bases spanning the gap. The CDR3 is 14 residues long. The V gene's germline CDR1 is MDHEN and CDR2 SYDVKM. The CDR3 DNA reads TGTGCCAGCAGTCAGACAGCGTATAATTCACCCCTCCACTTT. The encoded protein is CASSQTAYNSPLHF.

The J gene is TRBJ1-2, the V gene TRBV6-5; TRBD1 is a possible D gene (5 bases). CDR1 is MNHEY, CDR2 SVGAGI, per germline. CDR3 length equals 13 residues. Trimming removed 6 bases at V and 3 bases at J, with 11 bases between. CDR3 protein: CASRTGGDYGYTF. CDR3 coding DNA: TGTGCCAGCAGAACGGGGGGGGACTATGGCTACACCTTC.

The CDR3 DNA sequence: TGTGCCAGCAGTCAGACAGGGACCTACGAGCAGTACTTC. It translates to CASSQTGTYEQYF. V gene TRBV6-2 or TRBV6-3 combines with J gene TRBJ2-7, with 7 bases matching TRBD1. The V gene's germline CDR1 is MNHEY and CDR2 SVGEGT. The CDR3 has 13 residues. The J segment lost 2 bases and the V segment lost 5 bases, leaving 3 bases of the junction unmatched.

The J gene is TRBJ2-2, the V gene TRBV9; D gene unclear. This CDR3 is 13 amino acids long. Germline loops: CDR1 SGDLS, CDR2 YYNGEE. The germline V and J ends were trimmed by 0 bases and 6 bases, with 6 bases remaining between them. CDR3 sequence: CASSVANPGELFF. Here the CDR3 DNA reads TGTGCCAGCAGCGTAGCTAACCCCGGGGAGCTGTTTTTT.

The chain is built from TRBV7-2 and TRBJ1-5; unclear D gene. The V end lost 5 bases, the J end lost 3 bases, and 14 bases lay between the germline ends. Germline V CDR1 and CDR2: SGHTA, FQGNSA. This CDR3 has 15 amino acids. CDR3 in DNA: TGTGCCAGCAGCGCCCGGTCAACCACCAATCAGCCCCAGCATTTT. Translated, it gives CASSARSTTNQPQHF.

The chain combines TRBV28 with TRBJ2-3; D might be TRBD2 (5 bases). The CDR3 length is 17 residues. Trimming took 1 base from V and 2 from J, leaving 16 bases between them. Germline V gene lookup returns CDR1 MDHEN and CDR2 SYDVKM. The CDR3 nucleotides are TGTGCCAGCAGTTTATCGGGGTCGTTAAGGGTCACAGATACGCAGTATTTT. Amino acid sequence: CASSLSGSLRVTDTQYF.

The chain links TRBV10-3 to TRBJ2-6; no firm D call. Germline V gives CDR1 ENHRY, CDR2 SYGVKD. With 3 bases removed from V and 0 bases from J, the gap between germline ends came to 9 bases. The CDR3 sequence is 16 residues long. The CDR3 DNA reads as TGTGCCATCAGTGATTCCCTAAGCTCTGGGGCCAACGTCCTGACTTTC. Translating it yields CAISDSLSSGANVLTF.

The rearrangement links TRBV28 to TRBJ2-1; no reliable D call. The germline CDR1 and CDR2 sequences are MDHEN and SYDVKM. The CDR3 is 16 amino acids. Trimming stripped 3 bases from V and 2 bases from J, with 14 bases between. CDR3 loop: CASSLGRTRPYNEQFF. In nucleotides, the CDR3 is TGTGCCAGCAGTTTGGGCCGTACGAGACCCTACAATGAGCAGTTCTTC. The full variable domain, rest sourced from reference TRBV28 and TRBJ2-1, is DVKVTQSSRYLVKRTGEKVFLECVQDMDHENMFWYRQDPGLGLRLIYFSYDVKMKEKGDIPEGYSVSREKKERFSLILESASTNQTSMYLCASSLGRTRPYNEQFFGPGTRLTVL.

This rearrangement joins TRBV10-3 to TRBJ1-3; D unclear. CDR3 length: 15 amino acids. CDR1 and CDR2 (germline): ENHRY, SYGVKD. V was shortened by 3 bases and J by 4 bases, with 13 bases between the two germline ends. The CDR3 loop reads CAISDAGRLGNTIYF. The CDR3 DNA follows: TGTGCCATCAGTGATGCGGGCCGTTTGGGAAACACCATATATTTT.

The J gene is TRBJ1-1, the V gene TRBV12-3 or TRBV12-4, with 7 bases fitting TRBD1. The V and J ends lost 1 base and 7 bases, in that order; junction bases with no gene match: 3. The CDR3 spans 13 residues. This chain's CDR3 is CASSLGTGVEAFF. The CDR3 region has the DNA TGTGCCAGCAGTTTAGGGACAGGCGTTGAAGCTTTCTTT.

V is TRBV7-9 and J is TRBJ2-7, with D perhaps TRBD2 (6 bases). The CDR3 is 16 residues long. Germline loops: CDR1 SEHNR, CDR2 FQNEAQ (reference sequence). Trimming cost V 1 base and J 3 bases, with 16 bases left between them. This CDR3 reads CASSLVTSPGLYEQYF. The CDR3, as DNA: TGTGCCAGCAGCTTAGTAACTTCCCCGGGACTCTACGAGCAGTACTTC.

The rearrangement uses TRBV27 and TRBJ1-2, with D perhaps matching TRBD1 (5 bases). The CDR3 contains 16 residues. V lost 6 bases to trimming and J lost 4 bases, with 21 bases between them. CDR1 MNHEY and CDR2 SMNVEV come from the germline V gene (reference sequence). The CDR3 DNA reads TGTGCCAGCAGCCCCCCAGGGTCCCAGGGCCCCTATGGCTACACCTTC. Amino acid sequence: CASSPPGSQGPYGYTF.

This clone was seen a few times. This chain links TRBV30 with TRBJ1-1; D not resolved. CDR3 length: 11 amino acids. V was shortened by 0 bases and J by 6 bases, with 5 bases between the two germline ends. CDR1 and CDR2 from the germline V gene are GTSNPN and SVGIG (reference sequence). CDR3 protein: CAWSVRAEAFF. The CDR3 DNA reads TGTGCCTGGAGTGTCCGGGCTGAAGCTTTCTTT. Combining the CDR3 with reference TRBV30 and TRBJ1-1 gives the whole variable domain SQTIHQWPATLVQPVGSPLSLECTVEGTSNPNLYWYRQAAGRGLQLLFYSVGIGQISSEVPQNLSASRPQDRQFILSSKKLLLSDSGFYLCAWSVRAEAFFGQGTRLTVV.

The chain carries TRBV27 and TRBJ1-2; 7 bases line up with TRBD1. V trimming: 5 bases; J trimming: 8 bases; junction bases outside the gene matches: 11. Germline V gene sequence: CDR1 MNHEY, CDR2 SMNVEV (reference sequence). CDR3 length: 14 residues. The CDR3 region has the DNA TGTGCCAGCAGTAACGAGGGGGCGGCAACCGGCTACACCTTC. This translates into CASSNEGAATGYTF.

V gene TRBV7-9 combines with J gene TRBJ1-4; no reliable D call. CDR1 SEHNR and CDR2 FQNEAQ come from the germline V gene (reference sequence). V lost 1 base, J lost 2 bases, and 11 bases lay in between. The CDR3 totals 16 residues. The CDR3 nucleotides read TGTGCCAGCAGCTTAGAGCCAGGATCGACTAATGAAAAACTGTTTTTT. Translation: CASSLEPGSTNEKLFF.

This clone was seen a single time. The chain employs TRBV4-3 and TRBJ1-2; TRBD1 aligns across 7 bases. This CDR3 is built from 15 residues. From germline, CDR1 is LGHNA and CDR2 YSLEER. The V gene end was trimmed by 0 bases and the J gene end by 2 bases; junction bases not matched to a gene: 3. CDR3 region: CASSQDGDSNYGYTF. The CDR3, as DNA: TGCGCCAGCAGCCAAGATGGGGACAGCAACTATGGCTACACCTTC.

The chain couples TRBV30 to TRBJ2-4; D uncertain. The germline V gene has CDR1 GTSNPN and CDR2 SVGIG (reference sequence). Trimming left V 1 base short and J 0 bases short, with 7 bases between. CDR3 size: 14 residues. CDR3 in amino acids: CAWSANVAKNIQYF. CDR3 nucleotide sequence: TGTGCCTGGAGTGCTAACGTAGCCAAAAACATTCAGTACTTC.

This chain links TRBV5-5 with TRBJ2-3; D uncertain. Looked up from germline, CDR1 is SGHKS and CDR2 is YYEKEE (reference sequence). The CDR3 is 15 amino acids. V was trimmed by 2 bases and J by 0 bases, leaving 10 bases between them. This CDR3 is CASSLGGHSTDTQYF. In DNA form, the CDR3 reads TGTGCCAGCAGCTTAGGTGGGCATAGCACAGATACGCAGTATTTT. Full variable domain (missing parts from reference TRBV5-5 and TRBJ2-3): DAGVTQSPTHLIKTRGQQVTLRCSPISGHKSVSWYQQVLGQGPQFIFQYYEKEERGRGNFPDRFSARQFPNYSSELNVNALLLGDSALYLCASSLGGHSTDTQYFGPGTRLTVL.

The chain couples TRBV6-6 to TRBJ2-7; no firm D call. V was clipped by 6 bases and J by 5 bases, with 8 bases between them. The CDR3 loop spans 11 amino acids. CDR1 and CDR2 (germline): MNHNY, SVGAGI (reference sequence). This CDR3 is CASRKLDEQYF. In DNA form, the CDR3 reads TGTGCCAGCAGAAAACTGGACGAGCAGTACTTC.

A few counts support this clone. Other DNA sequences in the same sample also yield this CDR3. The gene calls are TRBV5-6 and TRBJ2-7; no firm D call. Germline V gene data show CDR1 as SGHDT and CDR2 as YYEEEE. The CDR3 covers 11 residues. V shed 3 bases and J shed 2 bases, with 3 bases lying between them. In DNA, the CDR3 is TGTGCCAGCAGCTCCGCCTACGAGCAGTACTTC. Protein sequence: CASSSAYEQYF.

The CDR3 sequence is CASSLMGTGPEKLFF. The CDR3 DNA reads TGTGCCAGCAGCTTGATGGGGACAGGGCCCGAAAAACTGTTTTTT. The chain carries TRBV5-5 and TRBJ1-4; 9 bases align to TRBD1. The trim removed 1 base at V and 8 bases at J, leaving 6 bases unmatched. The V gene's germline CDR1 is SGHKS and CDR2 YYEKEE (reference sequence). The CDR3 consists of 15 residues.

The table lists this clone with a few counts. The chain couples TRBV27 to TRBJ1-1; TRBD1 might be the D (6 bases). The CDR3 runs 16 residues. Germline loops: CDR1 MNHEY, CDR2 SMNVEV (reference sequence). Trimming stripped 4 bases from V and 1 base from J, with 16 bases between. The CDR3 region has the DNA TGTGCCAGCAGTTCCCCCCCAGGGGCCCGGAACACTGAAGCTTTCTTT. Amino acid sequence: CASSSPPGARNTEAFF.

This rearrangement joins TRBV2 to TRBJ1-2, with TRBD1 identical over 7 bases. V lost 5 bases and J lost 0; bases outside the gene matches: 3. Germline CDR1 and CDR2: SNHLY and FYNNEI. The CDR3 sequence is 14 residues long. CDR3 amino acids: CASSRTGTNYGYTF. In DNA, the CDR3 is TGTGCCAGCAGTAGGACAGGAACTAACTATGGCTACACCTTC.

This rearrangement joins TRBV30 to TRBJ1-5; no clear D. From germline, CDR1 is GTSNPN and CDR2 SVGIG (reference sequence). CDR3 length: 15 amino acids. Trimming shortened V by 2 bases and J by 7 bases, and 18 bases separated the two germline ends. This CDR3 reads CAWSYDDLKEQPQHF. The DNA for the CDR3 is TGTGCCTGGAGTTATGACGACCTAAAGGAGCAGCCCCAGCATTTT.

On this clone: The same CDR3 arises from other DNA sequences in this sample as well. CDR3 coding DNA: TGCGCCAGCAGCTTGTCCCTAGGGGCCAACACTGAAGCTTTCTTT. It codes for CASSLSLGANTEAFF. The chain links TRBV5-1 to TRBJ1-1; the D gene is possibly TRBD1 (5 bases). Germline V lookup: CDR1 SGHRS, CDR2 YFSETQ. The CDR3 contains 15 residues. Trimming cost V 1 base and J 2 bases, with 12 bases left between them.

V is TRBV4-3 and J is TRBJ1-4; 8 bases fit TRBD1. Germline values: CDR1 LGHNA, CDR2 YSLEER. J was trimmed by 0 bases and V by 0 bases; bases with no gene match: 6. This CDR3 spans 18 amino acids. The CDR3 coding sequence is TGCGCCAGCAGCCAAGATTCTGCAGGGGGCACAACTAATGAAAAACTGTTTTTT. Its protein is CASSQDSAGGTTNEKLFF.

The chain couples TRBV15 to TRBJ1-1, with TRBD1 matching over 8 bases. Germline V gene sequence: CDR1 LNHNV, CDR2 YYDKDF (reference sequence). Trimming removed 9 bases from V and 0 bases from J; junction bases left unmatched: 9. This CDR3 has 15 residues. CDR3 DNA: TGTGCCACGTCGAAAGGACAGGGAGTGAACACTGAAGCTTTCTTT. It is translated as CATSKGQGVNTEAFF.

The chain joins TRBV5-5 to TRBJ2-7; 12 bases agree with TRBD1. The CDR3 is 17 amino acids. Trimming at V came to 1 base and at J to 7 bases, leaving 12 bases not matched to a gene. CDR1 and CDR2 (germline): SGHKS, YYEKEE (reference sequence). The CDR3 reads CASSLRSPGQGAWEQYF. In DNA form, the CDR3 reads TGTGCCAGCAGCTTGAGGTCTCCGGGACAGGGGGCGTGGGAGCAGTACTTC.

This chain joins TRBV9 and TRBJ2-2; 8 nucleotides agree with TRBD2. Trimming took 2 bases from V and 3 from J; bases not matched to a gene: 9. CDR1 SGDLS and CDR2 YYNGEE come from the germline V gene. The CDR3 loop spans 17 amino acids. CDR3 loop: CASSVPLRGGDTGELFF. Written as DNA, the CDR3 is TGTGCCAGCAGCGTCCCTTTACGGGGGGGCGACACCGGGGAGCTGTTTTTT.